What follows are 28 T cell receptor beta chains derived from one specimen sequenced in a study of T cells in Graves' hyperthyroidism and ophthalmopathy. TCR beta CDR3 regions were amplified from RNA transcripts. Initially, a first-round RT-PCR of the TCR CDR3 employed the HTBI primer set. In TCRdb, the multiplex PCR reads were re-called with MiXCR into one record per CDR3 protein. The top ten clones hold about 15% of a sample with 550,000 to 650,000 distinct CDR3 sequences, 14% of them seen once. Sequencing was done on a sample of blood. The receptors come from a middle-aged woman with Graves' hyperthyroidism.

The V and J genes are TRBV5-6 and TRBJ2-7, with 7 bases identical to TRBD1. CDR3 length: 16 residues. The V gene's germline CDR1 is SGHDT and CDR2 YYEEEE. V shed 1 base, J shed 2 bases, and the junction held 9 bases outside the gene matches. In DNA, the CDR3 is TGTGCCAGCAGCTTGCGGGACAGACCATTAGCCTACGAGCAGTACTTC. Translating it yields CASSLRDRPLAYEQYF.

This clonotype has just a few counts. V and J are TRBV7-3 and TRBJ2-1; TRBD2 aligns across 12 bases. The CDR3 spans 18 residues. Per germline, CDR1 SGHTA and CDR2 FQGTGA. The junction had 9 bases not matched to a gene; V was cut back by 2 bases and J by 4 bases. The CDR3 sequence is CASSLVPTSGRLYNEQFF. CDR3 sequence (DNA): TGTGCCAGCAGCTTAGTTCCCACTAGCGGGAGGTTATACAATGAGCAGTTCTTC.

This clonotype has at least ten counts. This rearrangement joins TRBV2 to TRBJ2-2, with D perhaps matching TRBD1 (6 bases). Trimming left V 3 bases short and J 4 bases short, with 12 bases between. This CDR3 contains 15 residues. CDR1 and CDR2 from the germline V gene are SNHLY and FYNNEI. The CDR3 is CASSDSQGLTGELFF. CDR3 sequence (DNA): TGTGCCAGCAGTGACAGTCAGGGGCTCACCGGGGAGCTGTTTTTT.

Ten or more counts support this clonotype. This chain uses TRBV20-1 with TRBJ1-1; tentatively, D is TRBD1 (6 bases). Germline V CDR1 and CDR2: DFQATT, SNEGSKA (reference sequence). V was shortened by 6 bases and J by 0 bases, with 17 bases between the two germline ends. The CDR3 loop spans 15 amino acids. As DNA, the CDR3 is TGCAGTGCGGACATGGGGGGGCAGGTGAACACTGAAGCTTTCTTT. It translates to CSADMGGQVNTEAFF.

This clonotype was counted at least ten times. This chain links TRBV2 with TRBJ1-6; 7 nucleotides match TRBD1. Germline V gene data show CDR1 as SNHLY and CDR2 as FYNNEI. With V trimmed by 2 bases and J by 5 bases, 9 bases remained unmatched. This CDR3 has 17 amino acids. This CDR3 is CASSERSPGGNNSPLHF. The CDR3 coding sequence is TGTGCCAGCAGTGAACGCTCTCCAGGGGGAAATAATTCACCCCTCCACTTT.

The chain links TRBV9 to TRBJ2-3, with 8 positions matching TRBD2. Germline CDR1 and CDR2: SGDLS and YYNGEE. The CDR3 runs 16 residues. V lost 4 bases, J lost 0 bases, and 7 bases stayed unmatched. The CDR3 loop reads CASSSRRGGSTDTQYF. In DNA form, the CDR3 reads TGTGCCAGCAGCTCTAGACGGGGGGGTAGCACAGATACGCAGTATTTT.

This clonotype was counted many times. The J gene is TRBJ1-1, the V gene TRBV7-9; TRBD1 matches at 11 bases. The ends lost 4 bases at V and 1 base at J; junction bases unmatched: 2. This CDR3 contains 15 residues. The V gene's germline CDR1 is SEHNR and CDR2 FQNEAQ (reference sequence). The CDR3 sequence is CASSWGTGGNTEAFF. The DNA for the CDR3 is TGTGCCAGCAGCTGGGGGACAGGGGGGAACACTGAAGCTTTCTTT. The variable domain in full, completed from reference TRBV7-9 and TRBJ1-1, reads DTGVSQNPRHKITKRGQNVTFRCDPISEHNRLYWYRQTLGQGPEFLTYFQNEAQLEKSRLLSDRFSAERPKGSFSTLEIQRTEQGDSAMYLCASSWGTGGNTEAFFGQGTRLTVV.

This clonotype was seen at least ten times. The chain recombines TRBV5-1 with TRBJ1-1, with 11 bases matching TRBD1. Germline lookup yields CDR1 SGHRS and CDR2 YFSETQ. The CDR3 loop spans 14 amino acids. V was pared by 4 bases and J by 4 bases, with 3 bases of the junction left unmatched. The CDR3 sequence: CASSSGQGATEAFF. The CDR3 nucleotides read TGCGCCAGCAGCAGCGGACAGGGGGCCACTGAAGCTTTCTTT.

CDR3 sequence: CASSGPGQGNSPLHF. Here the CDR3 DNA reads TGTGCCAGCAGCGGGCCGGGACAGGGCAATTCACCCCTCCACTTT. The J gene is TRBJ1-6, the V gene TRBV11-2; 9 bases are shared with TRBD1. The CDR3 covers 15 residues. J lost 7 bases, V lost 5 bases, and 6 bases had no gene match. Per the germline V gene, CDR1 is SGHAT and CDR2 is FQNNGV.

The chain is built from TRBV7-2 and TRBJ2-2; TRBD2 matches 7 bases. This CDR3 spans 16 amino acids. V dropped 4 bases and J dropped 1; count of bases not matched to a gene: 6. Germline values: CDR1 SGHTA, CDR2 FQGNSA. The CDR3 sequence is CASSSAGLMNTGELFF. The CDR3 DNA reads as TGTGCCAGCAGCTCCGCGGGACTAATGAACACCGGGGAGCTGTTTTTT.

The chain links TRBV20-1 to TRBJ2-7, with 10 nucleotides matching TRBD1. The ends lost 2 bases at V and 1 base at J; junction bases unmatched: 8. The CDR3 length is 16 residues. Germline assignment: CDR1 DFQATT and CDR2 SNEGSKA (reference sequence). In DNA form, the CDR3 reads TGCAGTGCTAGACATACGGGACAGGGGTTTTCCTACGAGCAGTACTTC. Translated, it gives CSARHTGQGFSYEQYF.

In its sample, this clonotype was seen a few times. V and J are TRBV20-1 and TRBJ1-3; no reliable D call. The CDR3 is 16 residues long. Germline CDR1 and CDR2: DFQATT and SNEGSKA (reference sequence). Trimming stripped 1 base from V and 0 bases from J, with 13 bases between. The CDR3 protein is CSARVGPIYSGNTIYF. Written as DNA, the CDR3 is TGCAGTGCTAGAGTCGGCCCGATCTACTCTGGAAACACCATATATTTT.

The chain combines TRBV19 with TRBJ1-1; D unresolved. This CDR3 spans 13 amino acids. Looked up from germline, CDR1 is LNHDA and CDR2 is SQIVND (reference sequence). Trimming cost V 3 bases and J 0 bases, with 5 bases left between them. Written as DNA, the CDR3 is TGTGCCAGTAGTATGAGCATGAACACTGAAGCTTTCTTT. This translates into CASSMSMNTEAFF.

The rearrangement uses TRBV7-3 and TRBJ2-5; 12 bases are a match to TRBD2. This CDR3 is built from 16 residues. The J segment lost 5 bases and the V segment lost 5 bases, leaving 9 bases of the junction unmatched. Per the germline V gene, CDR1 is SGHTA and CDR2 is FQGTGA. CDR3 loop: CASSPGLAGIGETQYF. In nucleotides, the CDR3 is TGTGCCAGCAGCCCAGGACTAGCGGGAATTGGGGAGACCCAGTACTTC.

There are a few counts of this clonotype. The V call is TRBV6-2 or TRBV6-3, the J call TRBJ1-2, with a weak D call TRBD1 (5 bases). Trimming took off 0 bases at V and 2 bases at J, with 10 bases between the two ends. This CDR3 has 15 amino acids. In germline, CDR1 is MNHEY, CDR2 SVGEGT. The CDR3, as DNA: TGTGCCAGCAGTTACTCCGGGGCAGACAACTATGGCTACACCTTC. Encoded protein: CASSYSGADNYGYTF.

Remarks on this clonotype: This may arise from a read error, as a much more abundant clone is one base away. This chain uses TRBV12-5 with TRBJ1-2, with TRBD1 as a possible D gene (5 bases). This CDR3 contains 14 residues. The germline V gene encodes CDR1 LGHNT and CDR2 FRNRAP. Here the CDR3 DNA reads TGTGCTAGTGGTTCCCCATCCGACAGAGCTGGCTGCACCTTC. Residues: CASGSPSDRAGCTF.

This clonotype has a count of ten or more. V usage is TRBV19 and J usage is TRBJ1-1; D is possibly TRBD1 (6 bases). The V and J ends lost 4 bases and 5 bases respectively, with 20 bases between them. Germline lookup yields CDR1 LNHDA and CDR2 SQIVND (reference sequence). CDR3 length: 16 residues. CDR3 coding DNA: TGTGCCAGTAGTAACGGGGGGGCTTGGGGTTGGACTGAAGCTTTCTTT. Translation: CASSNGGAWGWTEAFF.

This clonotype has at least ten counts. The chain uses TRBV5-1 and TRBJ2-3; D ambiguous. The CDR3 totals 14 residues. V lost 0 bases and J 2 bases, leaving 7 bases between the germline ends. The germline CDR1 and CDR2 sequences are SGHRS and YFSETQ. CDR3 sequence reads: CASSLDTLTDTQYF. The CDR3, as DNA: TGCGCCAGCAGCTTGGACACACTCACAGATACGCAGTATTTT.

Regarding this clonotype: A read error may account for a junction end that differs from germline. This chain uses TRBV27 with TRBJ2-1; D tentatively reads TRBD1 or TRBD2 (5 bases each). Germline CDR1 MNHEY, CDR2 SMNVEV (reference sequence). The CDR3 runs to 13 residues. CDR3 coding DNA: TGTGTCAGCAGTTCGGGGCCCTACAATGAGCAGTTCTTC. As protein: CVSSSGPYNEQFF.

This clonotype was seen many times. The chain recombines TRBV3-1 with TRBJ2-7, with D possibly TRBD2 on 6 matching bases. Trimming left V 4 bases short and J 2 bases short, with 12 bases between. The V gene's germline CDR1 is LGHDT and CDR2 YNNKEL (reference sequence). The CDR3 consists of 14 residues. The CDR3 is CASSPPGLTYEQYF. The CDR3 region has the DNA TGTGCCAGCAGCCCGCCGGGACTGACCTACGAGCAGTACTTC.

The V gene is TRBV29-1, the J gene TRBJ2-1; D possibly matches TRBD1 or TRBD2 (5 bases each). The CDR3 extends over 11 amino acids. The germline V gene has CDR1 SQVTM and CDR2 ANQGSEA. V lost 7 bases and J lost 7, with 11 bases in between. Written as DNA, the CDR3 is TGCAGCGCCGACTGGGGGAATGAGCAGTTCTTC. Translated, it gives CSADWGNEQFF.

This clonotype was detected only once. This CDR3 is CASSPPGLATSSYNEQFF. The CDR3 DNA follows: TGCGCCAGCAGCCCACCGGGACTAGCGACGAGCTCCTACAATGAGCAGTTCTTC. The rearrangement links TRBV5-1 to TRBJ2-1; 10 bases map to TRBD2. Trimming at V came to 4 bases and at J to 0 bases, leaving 10 bases not matched to a gene. This CDR3 region has 18 residues. Germline assignment: CDR1 SGHRS and CDR2 YFSETQ.

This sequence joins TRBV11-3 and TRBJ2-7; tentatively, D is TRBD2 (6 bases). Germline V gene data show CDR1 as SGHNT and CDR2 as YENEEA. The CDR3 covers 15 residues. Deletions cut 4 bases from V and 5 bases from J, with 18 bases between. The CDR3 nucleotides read TGTGCCAGCAGCTCGGCTAGCGACGTTCTCAACGAGCAGTACTTC. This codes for CASSSASDVLNEQYF.

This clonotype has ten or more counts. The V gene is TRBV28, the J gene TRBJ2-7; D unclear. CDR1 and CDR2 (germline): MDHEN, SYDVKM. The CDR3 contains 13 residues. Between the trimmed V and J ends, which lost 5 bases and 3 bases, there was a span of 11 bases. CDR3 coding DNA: TGTGCCAGCAGTCCGGCACAGAACTACGAGCAGTACTTC. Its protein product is CASSPAQNYEQYF.

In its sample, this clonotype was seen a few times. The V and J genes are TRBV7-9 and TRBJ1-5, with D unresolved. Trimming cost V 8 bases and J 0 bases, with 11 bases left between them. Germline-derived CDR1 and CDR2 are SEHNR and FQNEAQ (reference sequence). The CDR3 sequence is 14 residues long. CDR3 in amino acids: CASGGVDSNQPQHF. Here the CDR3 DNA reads TGTGCCAGCGGCGGGGTTGATAGCAATCAGCCCCAGCATTTT.

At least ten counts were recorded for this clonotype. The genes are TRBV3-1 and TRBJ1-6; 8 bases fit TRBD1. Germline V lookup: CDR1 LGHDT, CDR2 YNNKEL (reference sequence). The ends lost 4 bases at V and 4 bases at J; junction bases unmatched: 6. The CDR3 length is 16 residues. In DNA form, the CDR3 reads TGTGCCAGCAGCCCACGGACAGGGTATTATAATTCACCCCTCCACTTT. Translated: CASSPRTGYYNSPLHF.

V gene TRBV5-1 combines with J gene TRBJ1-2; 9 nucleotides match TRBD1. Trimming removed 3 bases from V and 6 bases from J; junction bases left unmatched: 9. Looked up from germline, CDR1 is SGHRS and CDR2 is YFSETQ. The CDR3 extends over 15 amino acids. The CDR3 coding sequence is TGCGCCAGCAGCTCCCAGGACAGGGGCGCAAATGGCTACACCTTC. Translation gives CASSSQDRGANGYTF.

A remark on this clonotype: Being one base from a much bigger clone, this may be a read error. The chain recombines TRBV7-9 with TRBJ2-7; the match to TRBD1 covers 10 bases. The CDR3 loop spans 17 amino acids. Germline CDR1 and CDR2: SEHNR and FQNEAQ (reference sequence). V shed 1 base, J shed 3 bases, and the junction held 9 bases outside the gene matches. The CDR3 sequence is CASSLGADRGRIYEQYF. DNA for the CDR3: TGTGCCAGCAGCTTAGGGGCCGACAGGGGGCGGATCTACGAGCAGTACTTC.